The next 32 T cell receptor beta chains were all read from a single sample in a study of Graves' ophthalmopathy and Graves' hyperthyroidism. RNA transcripts provided the template for amplifying TCR beta CDR3 regions. Second-round multiplex PCR followed a first-round RT-PCR using HTBI primers. TCRdb re-called the multiplex PCR reads through MiXCR, storing one row per CDR3 protein. The table lists roughly 420,000 distinct CDR3 sequences, about 21% of them singletons. Input material: peripheral blood. The source is a woman between 18 and 30 years old with stable Graves' hyperthyroidism.

The chain employs TRBV7-2 and TRBJ1-3, with D possibly matching TRBD1 (6 bases). The CDR3 spans 15 residues. The V end lost 5 bases, the J end lost 2 bases, and 13 bases lay between the germline ends. From germline, CDR1 is SGHTA and CDR2 FQGNSA. The CDR3 here is CASSGYRETGNTIYF. CDR3 coding DNA: TGTGCCAGCAGCGGATACAGGGAGACTGGAAACACCATATATTTT.

This clonotype was observed a single time. The chain has TRBV7-3 and TRBJ2-5; D remains unclear. The CDR3 spans 13 residues. Germline V lookup: CDR1 SGHTA, CDR2 FQGTGA. Trimming left V 4 bases short and J 14 bases short, with 20 bases between. This chain's CDR3 is CASSSMSRSPLYF. The CDR3 region has the DNA TGTGCCAGCAGCTCGATGTCACGTTCACCGCTTTACTTC.

V gene TRBV4-2 combines with J gene TRBJ2-7; TRBD2 agrees at 10 bases. This CDR3 is built from 17 residues. J gave up 4 bases and V 8 bases, and 17 bases lay outside the gene matches. The germline CDR1 and CDR2 sequences are LGHNA and YNFKEQ. CDR3 bases: TGTGCCAGCCAGGCCGGGCTAGCGGGAGTTACAAGGTACGAGCAGTACTTC. Protein: CASQAGLAGVTRYEQYF.

As for this clonotype: Given a much more abundant clone one base away, this may be a read error. As the CDR3 is not closed by the conserved phenylalanine or tryptophan, this likely results from a read error. V usage is TRBV30 and J usage is TRBJ1-3; maybe TRBD1 (5 bases). The ends were cut back, 4 bases at V and 0 bases at J, with 13 bases in the middle. Germline CDR1 GTSNPN, CDR2 SVGIG (reference sequence). The CDR3 totals 15 residues. This CDR3 reads CAWNGGHLSGNTIYV. The CDR3 region has the DNA TGTGCCTGGAATGGAGGACACCTCTCTGGAAACACCATATATGTT.

This clonotype occurred many times. The chain recombines TRBV20-1 with TRBJ2-5; 14 positions agree with TRBD2. The V gene end was trimmed by 5 bases and the J gene end by 3 bases; junction bases not matched to a gene: 5. The CDR3 extends over 15 amino acids. Germline lookup yields CDR1 DFQATT and CDR2 SNEGSKA (reference sequence). CDR3 sequence reads: CSAPLTSGREETQYF. DNA of the CDR3: TGCAGTGCTCCCTTGACTAGCGGGAGGGAAGAGACCCAGTACTTC.

This clonotype was observed many times. The J gene is TRBJ1-6, the V gene TRBV2; a possible D gene is TRBD1 (6 bases). Trimming took off 6 bases at V and 8 bases at J, with 11 bases between the two ends. The CDR3 has 13 amino acids. The germline gives CDR1 SNHLY, CDR2 FYNNEI. The CDR3 region has the DNA TGTGCCAGCAGCGGACAGAGAGATTCACCCCTCCACTTT. It translates to CASSGQRDSPLHF.

The chain carries TRBV6-1 and TRBJ1-1; perhaps TRBD1 as D (6 bases). Trimming removed 3 bases from V and 5 bases from J, with 13 bases in between. The V gene's germline CDR1 is MNHNS and CDR2 SASEGT. This CDR3 is 14 amino acids long. The CDR3, as DNA: TGTGCCAGCAGTGAGTCGGGGGGCGGGACTGAAGCTTTCTTT. Translated, it gives CASSESGGGTEAFF.

This clonotype appeared many times. The V gene is TRBV10-3, the J gene TRBJ2-7; D is possibly TRBD1 (5 bases). The germline V gene encodes CDR1 ENHRY and CDR2 SYGVKD. CDR3 length: 14 residues. The ends were cut back, 2 bases at V and 3 bases at J, with 11 bases in the middle. CDR3 sequence reads: CAISEKGPDYEQYF. As DNA, the CDR3 is TGTGCCATCAGTGAGAAGGGGCCAGACTACGAGCAGTACTTC.

This clonotype was seen many times. The chain couples TRBV15 to TRBJ1-5, with D perhaps TRBD1 (5 bases). The V end was cut by 0 bases, the J end by 7 bases, with 13 bases between. The CDR3 sequence is 15 residues long. Germline values: CDR1 LNHNV, CDR2 YYDKDF (reference sequence). The CDR3: CATSRDRGRAQPQHF. The DNA of the CDR3 is TGTGCCACCAGCAGAGATCGGGGCAGGGCACAGCCCCAGCATTTT. The full variable domain, rest sourced from reference TRBV15 and TRBJ1-5, is DAMVIQNPRYQVTQFGKPVTLSCSQTLNHNVMYWYQQKSSQAPKLLFHYYDKDFNNEADTPDNFQSRRPNTSFCFLDIRSPGLGDTAMYLCATSRDRGRAQPQHFGDGTRLSIL.

V and J are TRBV27 and TRBJ1-2, with D possibly being TRBD1 (5 bases). Per germline, CDR1 MNHEY and CDR2 SMNVEV (reference sequence). This CDR3 contains 14 residues. V was clipped by 0 bases and J by 4 bases, with 9 bases between them. CDR3 amino acids: CASSLSGGTYGYTF. The CDR3 DNA follows: TGTGCCAGCAGTTTATCCGGGGGGACCTATGGCTACACCTTC.

As concerns this clonotype: This may come from a read error, since a much larger clone is one base off. The chain employs TRBV12-3 or TRBV12-4 and TRBJ1-2; tentative D call: TRBD1 (5 bases). This CDR3 contains 14 residues. V dropped 1 base and J dropped 3 bases, with 9 bases sitting between them. DNA of the CDR3: TGTGCCAGCAGTTTAGTGGGGCCGGACTATGGCTACACCTTC. Translated: CASSLVGPDYGYTF.

The table lists this clonotype with many counts. V gene TRBV7-9 combines with J gene TRBJ2-5, with a weak D call TRBD1 (5 bases). The CDR3 is 14 amino acids. Per the germline V gene, CDR1 is SEHNR and CDR2 is FQNEAQ (reference sequence). Trimming took off 1 base at V and 1 base at J, with 7 bases between the two ends. CDR3 nucleotide sequence: TGTGCCAGCAGCTTAGTCCAGGGCCAAGAGACCCAGTACTTC. Protein product: CASSLVQGQETQYF.

The chain carries TRBV30 and TRBJ1-1; D is unresolved. Looked up from germline, CDR1 is GTSNPN and CDR2 is SVGIG (reference sequence). The CDR3 consists of 12 residues. Trimming removed 3 bases from V and 3 bases from J, with 8 bases in between. CDR3 sequence: CAWRSDYTEAFF. CDR3 bases: TGTGCCTGGAGGTCAGATTACACTGAAGCTTTCTTT. The whole variable domain, remainder taken from reference TRBV30 and TRBJ1-1, is SQTIHQWPATLVQPVGSPLSLECTVEGTSNPNLYWYRQAAGRGLQLLFYSVGIGQISSEVPQNLSASRPQDRQFILSSKKLLLSDSGFYLCAWRSDYTEAFFGQGTRLTVV.

This clonotype was picked up a small number of times. The rearrangement links TRBV7-8 to TRBJ1-5, with TRBD1 identical over 7 bases. Germline CDR1 is SGHVS and CDR2 is FQNEAQ. The CDR3 contains 18 residues. Trimming cost V 3 bases and J 0 bases; bases outside gene matches: 11. The CDR3 sequence is CASSFSQGGSYSNQPQHF. The CDR3 nucleotides are TGTGCCAGCAGCTTCTCTCAGGGGGGAAGTTATAGCAATCAGCCCCAGCATTTT.

This clonotype has a count of ten or more. This chain uses TRBV28 with TRBJ1-5; no clear D. Deletions cut 1 base from V and 7 bases from J, with 11 bases between. From germline, CDR1 is MDHEN and CDR2 SYDVKM. The CDR3 spans 14 residues. The CDR3, as DNA: TGTGCCAGCAGTTTATCCTTAGGGAACCAGCCCCAGCATTTT. This translates into CASSLSLGNQPQHF.

This clonotype was counted only a few times. Relative to the germline gene, one junction end is altered; a read error may explain this. The chain recombines TRBV2 with TRBJ1-5; 8 bases line up with TRBD1. Germline CDR1 reads SNHLY; CDR2 reads FYNNEI. The CDR3 is 15 amino acids. The CDR3 loop is CASSEADREFQPLHF. CDR3 nucleotide sequence: TGTGCCAGCAGTGAAGCGGACAGGGAATTTCAGCCCCTGCATTTT.

This clonotype was counted at least ten times. The V call is TRBV28, the J call TRBJ2-7; D not certain. The CDR3 has 15 amino acids. Germline V lookup: CDR1 MDHEN, CDR2 SYDVKM. Trimming cost V 6 bases and J 4 bases, with 19 bases left between them. CDR3 in amino acids: CASRHPARWAYEQYF. The DNA of the CDR3 is TGTGCCAGCAGACACCCCGCCCGCTGGGCATACGAGCAGTACTTC. Looking up the rest from reference TRBV28 and TRBJ2-7 gives the full variable domain: DVKVTQSSRYLVKRTGEKVFLECVQDMDHENMFWYRQDPGLGLRLIYFSYDVKMKEKGDIPEGYSVSREKKERFSLILESASTNQTSMYLCASRHPARWAYEQYFGPGTRLTVT.

Many counts were recorded for this clonotype. This chain connects TRBV19 to TRBJ1-2; D is ambiguous. Germline V gene lookup returns CDR1 LNHDA and CDR2 SQIVND (reference sequence). Between the trimmed V and J ends, which lost 9 bases and 2 bases, there was a span of 13 bases. The CDR3 totals 13 residues. The chain's CDR3 is CASSDGRNYGYTF. CDR3 DNA: TGTGCCAGCTCGGACGGCAGAAACTATGGCTACACCTTC. Complete variable domain (other parts from reference TRBV19 and TRBJ1-2): DGGITQSPKYLFRKEGQNVTLSCEQNLNHDAMYWYRQDPGQGLRLIYYSQIVNDFQKGDIAEGYSVSREKKESFPLTVTSAQKNPTAFYLCASSDGRNYGYTFGSGTRLTVV.

The sample holds many counts of this clonotype. The chain recombines TRBV7-8 with TRBJ2-7; a possible D gene is TRBD1 (5 bases). Germline CDR1 SGHVS, CDR2 FQNEAQ. Trimming left V 4 bases short and J 2 bases short, with 12 bases between. The CDR3 loop spans 14 amino acids. CDR3: CASSSRGFPYEQYF. The CDR3 region has the DNA TGTGCCAGCAGCTCAAGGGGCTTCCCCTACGAGCAGTACTTC.

This clonotype was counted once. As DNA, the CDR3 is TGTGCCAGCAGTTTATTTGCCCGGGAGCAGTACTTC. The encoded protein is CASSLFAREQYF. The chain is built from TRBV12-3 or TRBV12-4 and TRBJ2-7, with unresolved D. CDR3 length: 12 amino acids. The V end lost 2 bases, the J end lost 7 bases, and 9 bases lay between the germline ends.

This clonotype was seen many times. With a much larger clone just one base away, this may be a read error. The gene calls are TRBV7-9 and TRBJ1-1; D gene uncertain. V gave up 6 bases and J gave up 2 bases, with 4 bases separating them. This CDR3 spans 11 amino acids. From germline, CDR1 is SEHNR and CDR2 FQNEAQ (reference sequence). CDR3 DNA sequence: TGTGCCAGCAGACAAAACACTGAAGCTTTCTTT. Its translation: CASRQNTEAFF.

The sample holds many counts of this clonotype. This chain links TRBV13 with TRBJ1-3, with a possible D match to TRBD1 (5 bases). Trimming stripped 5 bases from V and 0 bases from J, with 14 bases between. This CDR3 comprises 16 residues. Germline assignment: CDR1 PRHDT and CDR2 FYEKMQ (reference sequence). CDR3 bases: TGTGCCAGCAGCACCAGGGACCTAAGCTCTGGAAACACCATATATTTT. Its protein product is CASSTRDLSSGNTIYF.

This clonotype was seen many times. The rearrangement uses TRBV12-3 or TRBV12-4 and TRBJ2-2; D not certain. Trimming left V 7 bases short and J 2 bases short, with 11 bases between. The CDR3 covers 14 residues. CDR3 in amino acids: CASTRQVNTGELFF. Written as DNA, the CDR3 is TGTGCCAGCACCCGACAAGTTAACACCGGGGAGCTGTTTTTT.

The chain joins TRBV12-5 to TRBJ1-2, with 7 nucleotides matching TRBD1. The V and J ends lost 7 bases and 9 bases, in that order; junction bases with no gene match: 5. Per germline, CDR1 LGHNT and CDR2 FRNRAP. The CDR3 is made up of 11 amino acids. CDR3 bases: TGTGCTAGTGCCCAGACAGGGAGCTACACCTTC. Protein product: CASAQTGSYTF.

As for this clonotype: It is likely a read error, because the conserved phenylalanine at the end of the CDR3 is missing. The genes are TRBV24-1 and TRBJ1-2; D is ambiguous. V was shortened by 11 bases and J by 8 bases, with 14 bases between the two germline ends. The CDR3 has 11 residues. CDR1 is KGHDR and CDR2 is SFDVKD in the germline V gene. DNA for the CDR3: TGTGCCAGCAGAGTCAGAGGGGGCTACACCTAC. This sequence encodes CASRVRGGYTY.

The rearrangement uses TRBV25-1 and TRBJ2-5; 8 positions agree with TRBD1. CDR3 length: 16 amino acids. The V gene end was trimmed by 3 bases and the J gene end by 5 bases; junction bases not matched to a gene: 11. Germline-derived CDR1 and CDR2 are MGHDK and SYGVNS. Here the CDR3 reads CASSDADRARGETQYF. The CDR3 bases are TGTGCCAGCAGTGACGCGGACAGGGCCAGAGGGGAGACCCAGTACTTC.

This clonotype was observed once. V is TRBV12-3 or TRBV12-4 and J is TRBJ1-5, with unresolved D. The ends were cut back, 4 bases at V and 3 bases at J, with 13 bases in the middle. This CDR3 spans 15 amino acids. CDR3 amino acids: CASSYSWTLNQPQHF. In DNA form, the CDR3 reads TGTGCCAGCAGTTACTCATGGACCCTCAATCAGCCCCAGCATTTT.

This clonotype has at least ten counts. The DNA of the CDR3 is TGCAGTGCTAGTAGGGGGTATGGCTACACCTTC. It translates to CSASRGYGYTF. The V and J genes are TRBV20-1 and TRBJ1-2; TRBD1 is a possible D gene (6 bases). Germline V gene data show CDR1 as DFQATT and CDR2 as SNEGSKA (reference sequence). CDR3 length: 11 amino acids. The ends were cut back, 3 bases at V and 5 bases at J, with 7 bases in the middle.

This clonotype was seen many times. Here the CDR3 reads CASSEDPLPYEQYF. The CDR3 DNA follows: TGTGCCAGCAGTGAGGATCCTCTCCCCTACGAGCAGTACTTC. This rearrangement joins TRBV25-1 to TRBJ2-7, with no clear D. V lost 3 bases and J 2 bases, leaving 11 bases between the germline ends. The germline V gene encodes CDR1 MGHDK and CDR2 SYGVNS. This CDR3 has 14 residues.

At least ten counts were recorded for this clonotype. The chain links TRBV12-3 or TRBV12-4 to TRBJ1-2; 7 nucleotides match TRBD1. J lost 1 base, V lost 5 bases, and 7 bases had no gene match. This CDR3 spans 15 amino acids. The chain's CDR3 is CASSGPGQLNYGYTF. The CDR3 coding sequence is TGTGCCAGCAGTGGCCCGGGACAGCTTAACTATGGCTACACCTTC.

This clonotype was counted ten times or more. A read error may explain this, as a much larger clone is one base away. The chain combines TRBV7-8 with TRBJ2-5; D possibly corresponds to TRBD2 (6 bases). The germline CDR1 and CDR2 sequences are SGHVS and FQNEAQ. The CDR3 has 15 amino acids. The CDR3 sequence is CASSIPHGSRETKYF. In DNA form, the CDR3 reads TGTGCCAGCAGTATACCGCACGGGAGTCGAGAGACCAAGTACTTC.

This clonotype showed up many times. This sequence joins TRBV19 and TRBJ1-5; D perhaps matches TRBD1 (5 bases). The CDR3 has 13 amino acids. Trimming left V 11 bases short and J 5 bases short, with 16 bases between. Germline V gene sequence: CDR1 LNHDA, CDR2 SQIVND (reference sequence). This CDR3 reads CASAGTKDQPQHF. CDR3 coding DNA: TGTGCCTCCGCCGGGACTAAGGATCAGCCCCAGCATTTT.